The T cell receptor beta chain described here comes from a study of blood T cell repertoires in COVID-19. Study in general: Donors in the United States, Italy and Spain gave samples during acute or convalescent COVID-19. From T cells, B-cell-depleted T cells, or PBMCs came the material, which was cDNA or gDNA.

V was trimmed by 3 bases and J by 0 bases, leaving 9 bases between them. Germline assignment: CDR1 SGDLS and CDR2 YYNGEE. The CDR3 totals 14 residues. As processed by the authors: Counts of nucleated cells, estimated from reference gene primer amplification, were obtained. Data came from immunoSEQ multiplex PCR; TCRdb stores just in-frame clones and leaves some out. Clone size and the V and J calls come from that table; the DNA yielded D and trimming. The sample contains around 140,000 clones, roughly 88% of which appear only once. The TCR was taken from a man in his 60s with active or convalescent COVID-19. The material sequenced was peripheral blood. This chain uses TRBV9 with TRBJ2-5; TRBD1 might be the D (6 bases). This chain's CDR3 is CASSADRYQETQYF. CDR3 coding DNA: TGTGCCAGCAGCGCCGACAGGTACCAAGAGACCCAGTACTTC.